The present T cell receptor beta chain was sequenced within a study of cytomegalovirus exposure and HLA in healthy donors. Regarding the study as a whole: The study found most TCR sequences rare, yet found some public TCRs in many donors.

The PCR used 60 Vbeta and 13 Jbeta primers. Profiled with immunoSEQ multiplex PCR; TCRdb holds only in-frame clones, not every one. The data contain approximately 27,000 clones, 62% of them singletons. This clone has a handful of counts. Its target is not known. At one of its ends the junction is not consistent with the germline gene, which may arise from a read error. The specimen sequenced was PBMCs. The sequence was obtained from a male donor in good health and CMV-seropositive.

The CDR3 sequence is CASRAPPRGHEQSF. The CDR3 nucleotides read TGTGCCAGCAGAGCCCCTCCAAGGGGACACGAGCAGTCCTTC. V gene TRBV9 combines with J gene TRBJ2-7, with D maybe TRBD1 (6 bases). CDR1 is SGDLS, CDR2 YYNGEE, per germline. This CDR3 spans 14 amino acids. The variable domain in full, completed from reference TRBV9 and TRBJ2-7, reads DSGVTQTPKHLITATGQRVTLRCSPRSGDLSVYWYQQSLDQGLQFLIQYYNGEERAKGNILERFSAQQFPDLHSELNLSSLELGDSALYFCASRAPPRGHEQSFGPGTRLTVT.